This passage covers 25 T cell receptor beta chains from one sample sequenced in a study of cytomegalovirus exposure and HLA in healthy donors. With 60 Vbeta and 13 Jbeta primers, the PCR was carried out. Measured with immunoSEQ multiplex PCR; TCRdb has only the in-frame clones, and not every one. The sample records approximately 110,000 clones, under 85% being singletons. The sequencing input was PBMCs. All receptors derive from a man aged 18 to 30 in good health and CMV-seronegative.

The V gene is TRBV6-5, the J gene TRBJ1-2, with a possible D match to TRBD1 (6 bases). CDR3 length: 13 amino acids. Trimming took off 7 bases at V and 6 bases at J, with 15 bases between the two ends. Germline V gives CDR1 MNHEY, CDR2 SVGAGI. The DNA of the CDR3 is TGTGCCAGCATAGGGTCGGGGGGCCATGGCTACACCTTC. This sequence encodes CASIGSGGHGYTF.

In this sample, this clone turned up a few times. This chain connects TRBV27 to TRBJ2-2; the D gene is possibly TRBD2 (5 bases). This CDR3 has 15 amino acids. Germline CDR1 is MNHEY and CDR2 is SMNVEV (reference sequence). The V end was cut by 8 bases, the J end by 3 bases, with 16 bases between. The CDR3 coding sequence is TGTGCCAGCGGCCGGGGAGACCGATACACCGGGGAGCTGTTTTTT. It is translated as CASGRGDRYTGELFF.

The gene calls are TRBV9 and TRBJ1-2, with a possible D match to TRBD1 (5 bases). There are 16 residues in the CDR3. The germline V and J ends were trimmed by 0 bases and 2 bases, with 14 bases remaining between them. The germline V gene encodes CDR1 SGDLS and CDR2 YYNGEE. CDR3: CASSVAPHRLNYGYTF. The DNA for the CDR3 is TGTGCCAGCAGCGTAGCCCCCCACAGGCTCAACTATGGCTACACCTTC.

This clone was recorded a few times. This sequence is one base from a far larger clone and is likely a read error. V and J are TRBV5-8 and TRBJ2-1; TRBD2 aligns across 14 bases. The CDR3 is 14 amino acids. Germline loops: CDR1 SGHTS, CDR2 YDEGEE. J lost 13 bases, V lost 4 bases, and 7 bases had no gene match. The CDR3 nucleotides are TGTGCCAGCAGCCTTGGGACTAGCGGGAGTAGTCAGTTCTTC. Amino acid sequence: CASSLGTSGSSQFF.

V usage is TRBV19 and J usage is TRBJ2-5, with D unclear. Germline values: CDR1 LNHDA, CDR2 SQIVND (reference sequence). The CDR3 covers 13 residues. V gave up 5 bases and J gave up 0 bases, with 7 bases separating them. For the CDR3, the DNA is TGTGCCAGTAGTCCCCTCGACCAAGAGACCCAGTACTTC. This gives the protein CASSPLDQETQYF.

This clone was picked up one time. The junction does not match germline at one end; this may be a read error. This chain connects TRBV27 to TRBJ2-7; a possible D gene is TRBD1 (6 bases). CDR3 length: 14 residues. CDR1 and CDR2 from the germline V gene are MNHEY and SMNVEV (reference sequence). The CDR3 DNA reads as TGTGCCAGTCACAGGGCAGGCTTTTCCTACGGGCAGTACTTC. Translation gives CASHRAGFSYGQYF.

This rearrangement joins TRBV7-9 to TRBJ2-1; TRBD2 might be the D (6 bases). CDR3 length: 15 amino acids. Deletions cut 8 bases from V and 0 bases from J, with 14 bases between. The germline V gene encodes CDR1 SEHNR and CDR2 FQNEAQ (reference sequence). The CDR3 loop reads CASAHSGSSYNEQFF. The CDR3 DNA sequence: TGTGCCAGCGCCCATAGCGGCAGCTCCTACAATGAGCAGTTCTTC. The complete variable domain, with remaining parts taken from reference TRBV7-9 and TRBJ2-1, reads DTGVSQNPRHKITKRGQNVTFRCDPISEHNRLYWYRQTLGQGPEFLTYFQNEAQLEKSRLLSDRFSAERPKGSFSTLEIQRTEQGDSAMYLCASAHSGSSYNEQFFGPGTRLTVL.

This chain uses TRBV10-3 with TRBJ2-1, with 8 bases that match TRBD2. The CDR3 has 16 residues. Germline values: CDR1 ENHRY, CDR2 SYGVKD. J lost 0 bases, V lost 3 bases, and 4 bases had no gene match. The CDR3 loop reads CAISDSGTSSYNEQFF. In nucleotides, the CDR3 is TGTGCCATCAGTGATTCCGGGACTAGCTCCTACAATGAGCAGTTCTTC.

The chain carries TRBV6-6 and TRBJ2-1, with 7 bases identical to TRBD2. CDR1 and CDR2 from the germline V gene are MNHNY and SVGAGI (reference sequence). CDR3 length: 11 amino acids. Germline trimming cut 5 bases from V and 13 bases from J; bases unmatched to any gene: 5. The CDR3 bases are TGTGCCAGCAGTACCGGGACTACACAGTTCTTC. Amino acid sequence: CASSTGTTQFF.

The rearrangement uses TRBV25-1 and TRBJ1-2; 8 bases line up with TRBD1. After removal of 4 bases from V and 6 bases from J, the junction contained 10 bases not matched to a gene. Per the germline V gene, CDR1 is MGHDK and CDR2 is SYGVNS. The CDR3 consists of 15 residues. The CDR3 nucleotides are TGTGCCAGCAGTGTCCCAGGACAGGGATCCAATGGCTACACCTTC. This encodes CASSVPGQGSNGYTF.

The chain joins TRBV19 to TRBJ1-5; D is unresolved. Trimming cost V 3 bases and J 2 bases, with 8 bases left between them. Germline loops: CDR1 LNHDA, CDR2 SQIVND (reference sequence). CDR3 size: 14 residues. CDR3 in amino acids: CASSITGGNQPQHF. For the CDR3, the DNA is TGTGCCAGTAGTATCACCGGGGGCAATCAGCCCCAGCATTTT.

The J gene is TRBJ2-7, the V gene TRBV6-5; the D gene is possibly TRBD1 (5 bases). This CDR3 is built from 14 residues. The V end lost 9 bases, the J end lost 3 bases, and 18 bases lay between the germline ends. CDR1 is MNHEY and CDR2 is SVGAGI in the germline V gene. The CDR3, as DNA: TGTGCCAGTCACGGAACGGACAACCTCTACGAGCAGTACTTC. Amino acid sequence: CASHGTDNLYEQYF.

This sequence joins TRBV4-1 and TRBJ1-1; D is possibly TRBD1 (5 bases). The CDR3 consists of 13 residues. Trimming stripped 1 base from V and 10 bases from J, with 13 bases between. In germline, CDR1 is MGHRA, CDR2 YSYEKL. The CDR3 protein is CASSQVSDMGAFF. The CDR3 DNA sequence: TGCGCCAGCAGCCAAGTTTCGGACATGGGAGCTTTCTTT.

V and J are TRBV19 and TRBJ2-1, with TRBD2 as a possible D gene (5 bases). V was shortened by 6 bases and J by 0 bases, with 9 bases between the two germline ends. The CDR3 runs to 14 residues. In germline, CDR1 is LNHDA, CDR2 SQIVND (reference sequence). This CDR3 reads CASRLGASYNEQFF. The CDR3 DNA sequence: TGTGCCAGTAGACTGGGAGCCTCCTACAATGAGCAGTTCTTC. The full variable domain, with the rest looked up from reference TRBV19 and TRBJ2-1, is DGGITQSPKYLFRKEGQNVTLSCEQNLNHDAMYWYRQDPGQGLRLIYYSQIVNDFQKGDIAEGYSVSREKKESFPLTVTSAQKNPTAFYLCASRLGASYNEQFFGPGTRLTVL.

This sequence joins TRBV10-3 and TRBJ2-7, with TRBD2 matching over 8 bases. Germline V lookup: CDR1 ENHRY, CDR2 SYGVKD. J lost 2 bases, V lost 0 bases, and 3 bases had no gene match. This CDR3 is 15 amino acids long. The CDR3 loop reads CAISESEAGAYEQYF. CDR3 in DNA: TGTGCCATCAGTGAGTCGGAAGCGGGGGCCTACGAGCAGTACTTC.

The V and J genes are TRBV11-2 and TRBJ2-1; D uncertain. Germline values: CDR1 SGHAT, CDR2 FQNNGV. The CDR3 covers 12 residues. Trimming left V 5 bases short and J 4 bases short, with 6 bases between. DNA for the CDR3: TGTGCCAGCAGCCCCAATTACAATGAGCAGTTCTTC. This translates into CASSPNYNEQFF.

The rearrangement links TRBV4-2 to TRBJ2-1, with 7 bases that match TRBD1. CDR1 LGHNA and CDR2 YNFKEQ come from the germline V gene. The CDR3 runs to 15 residues. The ends lost 4 bases at V and 2 bases at J; junction bases unmatched: 5. This chain's CDR3 is CASSPGQITYNEQFF. The CDR3 DNA is TGTGCCAGCAGCCCGGGACAGATTACCTACAATGAGCAGTTCTTC.

This chain connects TRBV7-8 to TRBJ1-1, with unresolved D. The CDR3 length is 15 residues. V lost 5 bases and J 0 bases, leaving 13 bases between the germline ends. Looked up from germline, CDR1 is SGHVS and CDR2 is FQNEAQ. The DNA of the CDR3 is TGTGCCAGCAGCCTAACCGCGGGCATGAACACTGAAGCTTTCTTT. Translation gives CASSLTAGMNTEAFF.

The chain is built from TRBV5-8 and TRBJ1-2; D remains ambiguous. The CDR3 is 14 amino acids. With 2 bases removed from V and 7 bases from J, the gap between germline ends came to 15 bases. Germline CDR1 reads SGHTS; CDR2 reads YDEGEE. The chain's CDR3 is CASSLSGAPRGYTF. For the CDR3, the DNA is TGTGCCAGCAGCTTAAGCGGAGCCCCGCGTGGCTACACCTTC.

For the CDR3, the DNA is TGTGCCAGCAACAAGCGCGGGAGGGTGTTCGATGAGCAGTTCTTC. Encoded protein: CASNKRGRVFDEQFF. V and J are TRBV6-5 and TRBJ2-1, with 9 bases fitting TRBD2. Germline assignment: CDR1 MNHEY and CDR2 SVGAGI. There are 15 residues in the CDR3. V dropped 7 bases and J dropped 8; count of bases not matched to a gene: 12.

V and J are TRBV9 and TRBJ1-1, with a weak D call TRBD1 (5 bases). The CDR3 extends over 15 amino acids. CDR1 and CDR2 (germline): SGDLS, YYNGEE. Between the trimmed V and J ends, which lost 0 bases and 5 bases, there was a span of 14 bases. CDR3 DNA sequence: TGTGCCAGCAGCGTAGCTGGGCAGGGAGGGACTGAAGCTTTCTTT. Its translation: CASSVAGQGGTEAFF.

V is TRBV5-6 and J is TRBJ2-7, with no clear D. V was shortened by 1 base and J by 5 bases, with 7 bases between the two germline ends. Germline loops: CDR1 SGHDT, CDR2 YYEEEE. This CDR3 comprises 12 residues. This CDR3 is CASSLYQDEQYF. CDR3 nucleotides: TGTGCCAGCAGCTTGTACCAGGACGAGCAGTACTTC.

V and J are TRBV28 and TRBJ1-1; D remains unclear. The germline V gene encodes CDR1 MDHEN and CDR2 SYDVKM. CDR3 length: 11 amino acids. Trimming stripped 2 bases from V and 6 bases from J, with 4 bases between. CDR3 sequence reads: CASSLLSEAFF. CDR3 sequence (DNA): TGTGCCAGCAGTTTACTTTCTGAAGCTTTCTTT.

In its sample, this clone was seen a few times. The chain is built from TRBV5-6 and TRBJ1-5, with D perhaps TRBD1 (6 bases). Germline CDR1 SGHDT, CDR2 YYEEEE. Trimming left V 2 bases short and J 3 bases short, with 12 bases between. The CDR3 has 15 amino acids. CDR3 bases: TGTGCCAGCAGCTTAAGGGGGGGTTCCAATCAGCCCCAGCATTTT. This gives the protein CASSLRGGSNQPQHF.

V is TRBV19 and J is TRBJ2-7, with a tentative D call TRBD1 (6 bases). Deletions cut 3 bases from V and 6 bases from J, with 15 bases between. The CDR3 is made up of 14 amino acids. Germline lookup yields CDR1 LNHDA and CDR2 SQIVND (reference sequence). The CDR3 coding sequence is TGTGCCAGTAGTATGGGACACCCACCAGGCGAGCAGTACTTC. Translated: CASSMGHPPGEQYF.